This T cell receptor beta chain originates from a study of OX40 agonist ivuxolimab in advanced cancers. Turning to the study itself: Enrolled patients in dose escalation had cancers that were hepatocellular carcinoma, melanoma, renal cell or head and neck cancer. Broader study findings: CD4+ T cells averaged fewer expanded clones than CD8+ T cells.

Sequencing was performed with immunoSEQ multiplex PCR; in TCRdb, only in-frame clones are kept and a portion is missing. Counted here are approximately 82,000 clones, around 86% occurring once; the ten biggest clones make up 1.5% to 2.5%. Trimming cost V 2 bases and J 4 bases, with 8 bases left between them. CDR3 size: 13 residues. CDR1 and CDR2 from the germline V gene are SEHNR and FQNEAQ (reference sequence). Of note for this clone: Its antigen is undetermined.

The rearrangement uses TRBV7-9 and TRBJ1-2; D ambiguous. This TCR was sampled from an adult with an advanced solid tumor such as melanoma, head and neck, liver or kidney cancer. The sequences come from CD4+ or CD8+ T cells sorted from blood, collected in a trial of the OX40 agonist ivuxolimab. CDR3 region: CASSLNAVYGYTF. For the CDR3, the DNA is TGTGCCAGCAGCTTAAATGCTGTCTATGGCTACACCTTC.